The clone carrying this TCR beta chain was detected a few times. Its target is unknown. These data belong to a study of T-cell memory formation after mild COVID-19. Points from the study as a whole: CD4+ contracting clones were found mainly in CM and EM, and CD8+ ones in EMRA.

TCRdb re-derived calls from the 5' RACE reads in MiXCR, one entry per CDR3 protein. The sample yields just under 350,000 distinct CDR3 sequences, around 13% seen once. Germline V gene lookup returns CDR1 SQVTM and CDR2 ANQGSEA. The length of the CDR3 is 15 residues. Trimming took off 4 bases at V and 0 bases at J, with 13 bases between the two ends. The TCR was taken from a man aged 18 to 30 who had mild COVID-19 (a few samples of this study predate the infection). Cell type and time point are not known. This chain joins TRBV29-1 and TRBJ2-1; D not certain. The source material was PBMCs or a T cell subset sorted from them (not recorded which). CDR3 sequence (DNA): TGCAGCGTTGCGTCTGGCTTCAGCTCCTACAATGAGCAGTTCTTC. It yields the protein CSVASGFSSYNEQFF.